A selection of T cell receptor beta chains follows, all from one sample in a study of blood T cell repertoires in COVID-19. Assay used: immunoSEQ multiplex PCR; TCRdb lists only in-frame clones, some missing. Among a few hundred thousand clones listed, roughly 83% were seen once. Sequencing input: peripheral blood. The receptors shown here come from a woman in her forties or fifties with acute or convalescent COVID-19. Each CDR3 is given with its conserved first and last residue. The order of the fields is J gene, clone size, D gene, V gene, CDR3 DNA, CDR3 protein. A D gene is named only where the DNA matches it firmly. For some rows the clone size is stated as once, few or many, or as a class when expanded; others skip it.

j_gene: TRBJ1-1; abundance: NA; d_gene: TRBD1; v_gene: TRBV18; CDR3nt: TGTGCCAGCTCACCTATGGGGACAGGGGGCGACACTGAAGCTTTCTTT; CDR3aa: CASSPMGTGGDTEAFF
j_gene: TRBJ1-4; abundance: NA; d_gene: TRBD1; v_gene: TRBV30; CDR3nt: TGTGCCTGGAGTGCCCTTGCGCGGACAGGGAGAAAACTGTTTTTT; CDR3aa: CAWSALARTGRKLFF
j_gene: TRBJ2-5; abundance: NA; d_gene: TRBD1; v_gene: TRBV18; CDR3nt: TGTGCCAGCTCACGGGACAGGGGCCAAGAGACCCAGTACTTC; CDR3aa: CASSRDRGQETQYF
j_gene: TRBJ2-3; abundance: NA; d_gene: NA; v_gene: TRBV24-1; CDR3nt: TGTGCCACCAGTCGTTATTTCACAGATACGCAGTATTTT; CDR3aa: CATSRYFTDTQYF
j_gene: TRBJ2-3; abundance: NA; d_gene: TRBD2; v_gene: TRBV28; CDR3nt: TGTGCCAGCAGTTCCCCGGGTAGCGGGAACGCAGATACGCAGTATTTT; CDR3aa: CASSSPGSGNADTQYF
j_gene: TRBJ2-5; abundance: NA; d_gene: NA; v_gene: TRBV27; CDR3nt: TGTGCCAGCAGTTTATATGGTGGTCAGGGATGGGCGACCCAGTACTTC; CDR3aa: CASSLYGGQGWATQYF
j_gene: TRBJ2-7; abundance: once; d_gene: TRBD1; v_gene: TRBV10-3; CDR3nt: TGTGCCATCAGTTCCGGGACAGGCACCTACGAGCAGTACTTC; CDR3aa: CAISSGTGTYEQYF
j_gene: TRBJ2-1; abundance: NA; d_gene: NA; v_gene: TRBV7-8; CDR3nt: TGTGCCAGCAGCTTGGAGGGGCGCAATGAGCAGTTCTTC; CDR3aa: CASSLEGRNEQFF
j_gene: TRBJ2-1; abundance: NA; d_gene: NA; v_gene: TRBV6-2/TRBV6-3; CDR3nt: TGTGCCAGCAGTGGCCCGGGGAACTACAATGAGCAGTTCTTC; CDR3aa: CASSGPGNYNEQFF
j_gene: TRBJ1-1; abundance: NA; d_gene: TRBD1; v_gene: TRBV6-6; CDR3nt: TGTGCCAGCACCTACAAGGGCAGGGGGCTCACTGAAGCTTTCTTT; CDR3aa: CASTYKGRGLTEAFF
j_gene: TRBJ1-1; abundance: NA; d_gene: TRBD1; v_gene: TRBV5-6; CDR3nt: TGTGCCAGCAGCTGGGCGACAGGGGGAAACACTGAAGCTTTCTTT; CDR3aa: CASSWATGGNTEAFF
j_gene: TRBJ2-5; abundance: NA; d_gene: NA; v_gene: TRBV7-2; CDR3nt: TGTGCCAGCAGCTACAGGGGGGGCCAAGAGACCCAGTACTTC; CDR3aa: CASSYRGGQETQYF
j_gene: TRBJ2-5; abundance: NA; d_gene: TRBD2; v_gene: TRBV7-3; CDR3nt: TGTGCCAGCAGCTTACCGAGGGGACTAGCGGGAGGAGAGACCCAGTACTTC; CDR3aa: CASSLPRGLAGGETQYF
j_gene: TRBJ1-2; abundance: NA; d_gene: NA; v_gene: TRBV5-1; CDR3nt: TGCGCCAGCAGCTTGGTGGGGGGAGCTAACTATGGCTACACCTTC; CDR3aa: CASSLVGGANYGYTF
j_gene: TRBJ2-7; abundance: NA; d_gene: NA; v_gene: TRBV7-9; CDR3nt: TGTGCCAGCAGCTTAGACGTGAGCTCCTACGAGCAGTACTTC; CDR3aa: CASSLDVSSYEQYF
j_gene: TRBJ2-7; abundance: NA; d_gene: NA; v_gene: TRBV5-1; CDR3nt: TGCGCCAGCAGCTTGGGGGGCCCCTCCTACGAGCAGTACTTC; CDR3aa: CASSLGGPSYEQYF
j_gene: TRBJ1-3; abundance: few; d_gene: TRBD1; v_gene: TRBV18; CDR3nt: TGTGCCAGCTCACCGGCGGGACAGGGGAACACCATATATTTT; CDR3aa: CASSPAGQGNTIYF
j_gene: TRBJ1-4; abundance: NA; d_gene: TRBD1; v_gene: TRBV7-9; CDR3nt: TGTGCCAGCAGTGAACGACCGGGACAGGGGGAAGAAAAACTGTTTTTT; CDR3aa: CASSERPGQGEEKLFF
j_gene: TRBJ2-5; abundance: NA; d_gene: NA; v_gene: TRBV6-2/TRBV6-3; CDR3nt: TGTGCCAGCAGTTCCCCGACATGGTACCAAGAGACCCAGTACTTC; CDR3aa: CASSSPTWYQETQYF
j_gene: TRBJ2-1; abundance: once; d_gene: TRBD1; v_gene: TRBV6-1; CDR3nt: TGTGCCAGCAGTGAAAGGTGGGACAGGGTCTGGAATGAGCAGTTCTTC; CDR3aa: CASSERWDRVWNEQFF
j_gene: TRBJ1-3; abundance: NA; d_gene: NA; v_gene: TRBV13; CDR3nt: TGTGCCAGCAGCTGGGGGAGGGCTGGAAACACCATATATTTT; CDR3aa: CASSWGRAGNTIYF
j_gene: TRBJ2-4; abundance: NA; d_gene: NA; v_gene: TRBV7-9; CDR3nt: TGTGCCAGCAGCCCCTTCTCCGAACAGGGAGGGGACATTCAGTACTTC; CDR3aa: CASSPFSEQGGDIQYF
j_gene: TRBJ2-7; abundance: NA; d_gene: NA; v_gene: TRBV6-5; CDR3nt: TGTGCCAGCAGGAAAGGGTGGGGCAGTACCTACGAGCAGTACTTC; CDR3aa: CASRKGWGSTYEQYF
j_gene: TRBJ2-7; abundance: once; d_gene: NA; v_gene: TRBV12-2; CDR3nt: TGTGCAAGTCGCTTACTAGCGGGTGCCTACGAGCAGTACTTC; CDR3aa: CASRLLAGAYEQYF
j_gene: TRBJ2-2; abundance: once; d_gene: NA; v_gene: TRBV18; CDR3nt: TGTGCCAGCTCACCACTGGACGGGATGAACACCGGGGAGCTGTTTTTT; CDR3aa: CASSPLDGMNTGELFF
j_gene: TRBJ2-3; abundance: NA; d_gene: NA; v_gene: TRBV20-1; CDR3nt: TGCAGTGCTACGATTCAGGATACGCAGTATTTT; CDR3aa: CSATIQDTQYF
j_gene: TRBJ2-1; abundance: once; d_gene: NA; v_gene: TRBV6-1; CDR3nt: TGTGCCAGCAGTGAAGAAATGGCGGGATCCTACAATGAGCAGTTCTTC; CDR3aa: CASSEEMAGSYNEQFF
j_gene: TRBJ1-5; abundance: NA; d_gene: NA; v_gene: TRBV7-3; CDR3nt: TGTGCCAGCAGCTTAATGGGGGGGCCTCAGCCCCAGCATTTT; CDR3aa: CASSLMGGPQPQHF
j_gene: TRBJ2-1; abundance: NA; d_gene: NA; v_gene: TRBV20-1; CDR3nt: TGCAGTGCTAGTATTATAGCAGCGGCCAATGAGCAGTTCTTC; CDR3aa: CSASIIAAANEQFF
j_gene: TRBJ2-3; abundance: NA; d_gene: NA; v_gene: TRBV24-1; CDR3nt: TGTGCCACCAGTGATTTGGGGGCTCCCACAGATACGCAGTATTTT; CDR3aa: CATSDLGAPTDTQYF
j_gene: TRBJ2-5; abundance: NA; d_gene: NA; v_gene: TRBV7-2; CDR3nt: TGTGCCAGCAGTCAATCGGGTCGGCAAGAGACCCAGTACTTC; CDR3aa: CASSQSGRQETQYF
j_gene: TRBJ1-2; abundance: NA; d_gene: NA; v_gene: TRBV28; CDR3nt: TGTGCCAGCAGACCCGGACAGTTACTTAACTATGGCTACACCTTC; CDR3aa: CASRPGQLLNYGYTF
j_gene: TRBJ1-2; abundance: NA; d_gene: TRBD1; v_gene: TRBV5-1; CDR3nt: TGCGCCAGCAGCTCGGACAGGGCCGGTATTAACTATGGCTACACCTTC; CDR3aa: CASSSDRAGINYGYTF
j_gene: TRBJ1-1; abundance: NA; d_gene: TRBD1; v_gene: TRBV7-3; CDR3nt: TGTGCCAGCAGCCCGTCCCGGGACAGCGCGGAAGCTTTCTTT; CDR3aa: CASSPSRDSAEAFF
j_gene: TRBJ1-5; abundance: NA; d_gene: TRBD1; v_gene: TRBV2; CDR3nt: TGTGCCAGCAGCTACTTGACAGGGAATCAGCCCCAGCATTTT; CDR3aa: CASSYLTGNQPQHF
j_gene: TRBJ1-5; abundance: once; d_gene: NA; v_gene: TRBV13; CDR3nt: TGTGCCAGCAGCTTAGGGTTTAGTAATCAGCCCCAGCATTTT; CDR3aa: CASSLGFSNQPQHF
j_gene: TRBJ1-1; abundance: NA; d_gene: NA; v_gene: TRBV30; CDR3nt: TGTGCCTGGTTCTATTCGGGGAACACTGAAGCTTTCTTT; CDR3aa: CAWFYSGNTEAFF
j_gene: TRBJ1-1; abundance: NA; d_gene: NA; v_gene: TRBV11-2; CDR3nt: TGTGCCAGCAGCTCAAGGCTCGACGGGACTGAAGCTTTCTTT; CDR3aa: CASSSRLDGTEAFF
j_gene: TRBJ1-2; abundance: few; d_gene: TRBD1; v_gene: TRBV30; CDR3nt: TGTGCCTGGGCCGGGGACAGGGGATATGGCTACACCTTC; CDR3aa: CAWAGDRGYGYTF
j_gene: TRBJ2-7; abundance: NA; d_gene: NA; v_gene: TRBV19; CDR3nt: TGTGCCAGTAGTGCCGGACAGACCTACGAGCAGTACTTC; CDR3aa: CASSAGQTYEQYF
j_gene: TRBJ1-2; abundance: few; d_gene: NA; v_gene: TRBV30; CDR3nt: TGTGCCTGGAGTCCCGAGCGGAGCTATGGCTACACCTTC; CDR3aa: CAWSPERSYGYTF
j_gene: TRBJ1-2; abundance: NA; d_gene: NA; v_gene: TRBV29-1; CDR3nt: TGCAGCGTGTTGGGACCGATTAGCGGTGGCTACACCTTC; CDR3aa: CSVLGPISGGYTF
j_gene: TRBJ1-6; abundance: NA; d_gene: NA; v_gene: TRBV18; CDR3nt: TGTGCCAGCTCACCAATGAGGCAGGGGAGCTCCTATAATTCACCCCTCCACTTT; CDR3aa: CASSPMRQGSSYNSPLHF
j_gene: TRBJ2-6; abundance: few; d_gene: TRBD1; v_gene: TRBV5-6; CDR3nt: TGTGCCAGCAGCTTCAGGACAGGCGGGGCCAACGTCCTGACTTTC; CDR3aa: CASSFRTGGANVLTF
j_gene: TRBJ1-4; abundance: NA; d_gene: NA; v_gene: TRBV7-9; CDR3nt: TGTGCCAGCAGCCTACGGGAGGTGATTAATGAAAAACTGTTTTTT; CDR3aa: CASSLREVINEKLFF